This TCR beta chain was identified during a study of T cell responses to AZD1222 COVID-19 vaccine. Study information: Pooled together were second doses at about 4 or about 12 weeks.

Per the germline V gene, CDR1 is LNHDA and CDR2 is SQIVND (reference sequence). The V gene end was trimmed by 5 bases and the J gene end by 8 bases; junction bases not matched to a gene: 6. The CDR3 has 14 amino acids. General study findings and limits: Seropositive status at baseline applied to only a handful of AZD1222 recipients. No day 14 peak samples; only post-peak repertoires were characterized. Clonal diversity may have been underestimated, and the donors were mostly white British, with more females than males.

Comment on this clone: Its antigen is undetermined.

TCRdb's table, derived via immunoSEQ multiplex PCR, lists solely in-frame clones and lacks some. The sample lists roughly 120,000 clones, about 92% occurring once. The sequences come from peripheral blood, collected on day 0 of AZD1222 vaccination. The chain employs TRBV19 and TRBJ1-3, with 10 nucleotides matching TRBD1. This TCR was sampled from an adult in good health. The CDR3 region is CASSARDRGDTIYF. The CDR3 DNA sequence: TGTGCCAGTAGTGCCCGGGACAGGGGAGACACCATATATTTT.